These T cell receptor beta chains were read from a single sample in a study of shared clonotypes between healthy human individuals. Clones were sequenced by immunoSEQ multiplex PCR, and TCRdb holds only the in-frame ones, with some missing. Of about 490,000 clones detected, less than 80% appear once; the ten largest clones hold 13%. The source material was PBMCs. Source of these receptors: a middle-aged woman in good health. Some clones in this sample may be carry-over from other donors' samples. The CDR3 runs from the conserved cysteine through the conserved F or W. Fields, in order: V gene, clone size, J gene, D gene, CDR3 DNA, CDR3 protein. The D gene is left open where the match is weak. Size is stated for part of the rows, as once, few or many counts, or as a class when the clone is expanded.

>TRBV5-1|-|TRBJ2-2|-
TGCGCCGGCAGCTCTACTGGGGGACCAACCAACACCGGGGAGCTGTTTTTT
CAGSSTGGPTNTGELFF
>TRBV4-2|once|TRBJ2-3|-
TGTGCCAGCAGCCAAGAGGGCGGGCCTGACGGGTGGACAGATACGCAGTATTTT
CASSQEGGPDGWTDTQYF
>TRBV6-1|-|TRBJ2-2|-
TGTGCCAGCAGTGAAGCGAGGGGCAGGTACAACACCGGGGAGCTGTTTTTT
CASSEARGRYNTGELFF
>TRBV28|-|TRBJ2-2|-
TGTGCCAGCAGTTTGGCAGGGACCTTTGGAACCGGGGAGCTGTTTTTT
CASSLAGTFGTGELFF
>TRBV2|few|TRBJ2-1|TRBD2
TGTGCCAGCAGTCGGACTAGCGGAAACTCCTACAATGAGCAGTTCTTC
CASSRTSGNSYNEQFF
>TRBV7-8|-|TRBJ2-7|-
TGTGCCAGCAGTCTACGCACAGGGAGCTCCTACGAGCAGTACTTC
CASSLRTGSSYEQYF
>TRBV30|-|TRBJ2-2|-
TGTGCCTGGAGAGGAGGGACCCTGGGGACCCGGGAGCTGTTTTTT
CAWRGGTLGTRELFF
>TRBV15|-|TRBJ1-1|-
TGTGCCACCAGCAGAGATCAAAGGGGTGAAGCTTTCTTT
CATSRDQRGEAFF
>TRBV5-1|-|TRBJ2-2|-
TGCGCCAGCAGCTTGGGGCTACAGAACACCGGGGAGCTGTTTTTT
CASSLGLQNTGELFF
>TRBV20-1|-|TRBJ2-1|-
TGCAGTTCAACCGACTACAATGAGCAGTTCTTC
CSSTDYNEQFF
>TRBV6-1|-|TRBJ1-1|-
TGTGCCAGCAGTGAATTTGGGGGGCTCACTGAAGCTTTCTTT
CASSEFGGLTEAFF
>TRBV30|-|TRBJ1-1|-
TGTGCCTGGAGTGGGATGGCGAACACTGAAGCTTTCTTT
CAWSGMANTEAFF
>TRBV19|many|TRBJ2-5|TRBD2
TGTGCCAGTAGTTATACCGGGGGGGCCGATCAAGAGACCCAGTACTTC
CASSYTGGADQETQYF
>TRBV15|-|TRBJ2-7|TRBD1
TGTGCCACCAGCAGAAACCGGGACAGCACATACGAGCAGTACTTC
CATSRNRDSTYEQYF
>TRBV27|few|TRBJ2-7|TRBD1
TGTGCCAGCAGTCGAAAAAGGACAGGGGCCCCCCACTACGAGCAGTACTTC
CASSRKRTGAPHYEQYF
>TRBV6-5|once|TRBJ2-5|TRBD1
TGTGCCAGCAGTTACGCGCCCACAGGGGCGCAAGAGACCCAGTACTTC
CASSYAPTGAQETQYF
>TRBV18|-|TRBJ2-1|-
TGTGCCAGCTCACCGAGGACGTTTCTTAACGTCAATGAGCAGTTCTTC
CASSPRTFLNVNEQFF
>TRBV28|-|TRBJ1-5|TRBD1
TGTGCCAGCACCACAGGGGGTCAGCCCCAGCATTTT
CASTTGGQPQHF
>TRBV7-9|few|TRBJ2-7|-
TGTGCCAGCAGCTCGGGATCTTGGGACGAGCAGTACTTC
CASSSGSWDEQYF
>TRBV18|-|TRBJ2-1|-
TGTGCCAGCTCACCAGAAAGGACGAGCAACAATGAGCAGTTCTTC
CASSPERTSNNEQFF
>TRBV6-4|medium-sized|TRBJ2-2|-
TGTGCCAGCAGTGACTCAGGTCACACCGGGGAGCTGTTTTTT
CASSDSGHTGELFF
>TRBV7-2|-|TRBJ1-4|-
TGTGCCAGCACCCTAGAGGGCAACCCCCCGGGTAATGAAAAACTGTTTTTT
CASTLEGNPPGNEKLFF
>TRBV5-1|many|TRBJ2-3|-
TGCGCCAGCAGCTTAGGGCAGACGGCGGATACGCAGTATTTT
CASSLGQTADTQYF
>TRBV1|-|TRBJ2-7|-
TGCACCAGCAGCCAAGATGGGGCTAGCGGGAGATACGAGCAGTACTTC
CTSSQDGASGRYEQYF
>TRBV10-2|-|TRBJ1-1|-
TGCGCCAGCAGTCCAGGGAACACTGAAGCTTTCTTT
CASSPGNTEAFF
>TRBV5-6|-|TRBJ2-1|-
TGTGCCAGCAGCGTGCCCGGAGGCAATGAGCAGTTCTTC
CASSVPGGNEQFF
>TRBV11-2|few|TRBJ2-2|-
TGTGCCAGCAGCCCGTGGGGGGGCTCGAACACCGGGGAGCTGTTTTTT
CASSPWGGSNTGELFF
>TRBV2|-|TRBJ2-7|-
TGTGCCAGCAAGGGAGCGGGCTACTCCTACGAGCAGTACTTC
CASKGAGYSYEQYF
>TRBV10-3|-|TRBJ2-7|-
TGTGCCATCAGGCGGGACTCCGATGGTGGGGAGCAGTACTTC
CAIRRDSDGGEQYF
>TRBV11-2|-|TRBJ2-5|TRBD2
TGTGCCAGCAAAGGACTAGCGGGAGGGCAAGAGACCCAGTACTTC
CASKGLAGGQETQYF
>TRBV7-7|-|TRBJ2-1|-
TGTGCTAGCAGCCGGACAGGGAGGGACAATGAGCAGTTCTTC
CASSRTGRDNEQFF
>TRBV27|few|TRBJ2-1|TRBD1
TGTGCCAGCAGCCTATCAGGGGGCCCCAATGAGCAGTTCTTC
CASSLSGGPNEQFF
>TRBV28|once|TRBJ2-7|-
TGTGCCAGCAGTTTGGAATACGAGCAGTACTTC
CASSLEYEQYF
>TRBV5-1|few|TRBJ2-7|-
TGCGCCAGCAGCTCAGGATACGAGCAGTACTTC
CASSSGYEQYF
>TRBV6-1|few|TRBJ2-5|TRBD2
TGTGCCAGCAGTGATTATTCCGGGACTAGCGGCCAAGAGACCCAGTACTTC
CASSDYSGTSGQETQYF
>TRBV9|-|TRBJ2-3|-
TGTGCCAGCAGCGTAGGGGGAGTCACAGATACGCAGTATTTT
CASSVGGVTDTQYF
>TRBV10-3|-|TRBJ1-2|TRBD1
TGTGCCATCAGTTATGACAGGGATAACAACTATGGCTACACCTTC
CAISYDRDNNYGYTF
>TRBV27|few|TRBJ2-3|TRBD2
TGTGCCAGCAGTTTCCTCGCTAGCGGTTGGGCAGATACGCAGTATTTT
CASSFLASGWADTQYF
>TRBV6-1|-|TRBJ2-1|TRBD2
TGTGCCAGCAGTGAAACTAGCGGAGGAAACAATGAGCAGTTCTTC
CASSETSGGNNEQFF
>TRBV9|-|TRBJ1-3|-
TGTGCCAGCAGCGTAGCAGGCCTCGGAAACACCATATATTTT
CASSVAGLGNTIYF